This section outlines one T cell receptor beta chain sequence together with its context. These data are taken from a study of shared clonotypes between healthy human individuals. The germline V and J ends were trimmed by 3 bases and 11 bases, with 13 bases remaining between them. CDR3 length: 13 amino acids. Per the germline V gene, CDR1 is SGHNT and CDR2 is YENEEA. Some clones are missing from TCRdb's copy, which holds only in-frame ones; the method was immunoSEQ multiplex PCR. Among about 960,000 clones listed, about three quarters were seen once. The source of this sequence is a man aged 18 to 35 in good health. The gene calls are TRBV11-3 and TRBJ2-2; D call uncertain. Sequencing was performed on memory CD4+ T cells sorted from blood. The subset was: CD45RA-negative fraction. CDR3 region: CASSFSSIGELFF. CDR3 sequence (DNA): TGTGCCAGCAGCTTTTCAAGCATCGGAGAGCTGTTTTTT.